This TCR beta chain is from a study of cytotoxic CD8 clonotypes in ibrutinib-treated CLL. Points on this clone: Its antigen is not identified.

Study-level points and caveats: The study sampled sustained-remission and progressing patients at different times. Before falling back toward baseline at progression, clonality had risen at the time of ibrutinib response.

Assay: immunoSEQ multiplex PCR; the TCRdb copy retains only in-frame clones and omits some. The top ten clones hold about 7.6% of a sample with over 130,000 clones, 80% of them seen once. Specimen: PBMCs, collected after 36 months of ibrutinib treatment. The sequence was obtained from a human donor with chronic lymphocytic leukemia.

CDR3 DNA: TGCGCCAGCAGCTTGGCACCGGGGTGGACTGAAGCTTTCTTT. Translated: CASSLAPGWTEAFF. This chain joins TRBV5-1 and TRBJ1-1; no reliable D call. V shed 0 bases and J shed 5 bases, with 11 bases lying between them. Germline V gene data show CDR1 as SGHRS and CDR2 as YFSETQ. This CDR3 is built from 14 residues.